This T cell receptor beta chain was sequenced for a study of cytomegalovirus exposure and HLA in healthy donors. Study background: HLA-typed donors were the source of 86 million or so unique TCRs held in an early data release.

In its sample, this clone was seen a few times. Antigen specificity is unknown. The PCR had 60 Vbeta and 13 Jbeta primers. The table came from immunoSEQ multiplex PCR; TCRdb's copy has only in-frame clones and leaves some out. This sample has around 140,000 clones, with around 77% found just once. V lost 3 bases to trimming and J lost 2 bases; unmatched junction nucleotides: 8. The CDR3 sequence is 18 residues long. CDR1 KGHSH and CDR2 LQKENI come from the germline V gene. Study findings and constraints: HLA-A and HLA-B allele assignments for most subjects were reportedly predicted accurately using TCR beta sequences. Rare TCR sequences predominated, though certain public TCRs were found in many donors. Under in vitro conditions, a few CMV-associated chains were confirmed as specific for CMV antigens.

This rearrangement joins TRBV18 to TRBJ2-6, with TRBD1 identical over 9 bases. This TCR came from a woman aged 60-75 years in good health and CMV-seronegative. Sequencing was carried out using PBMCs. The chain's CDR3 is CASSPGQGMVPGANVLTF. CDR3 DNA: TGTGCCAGCTCACCCGGACAGGGGATGGTCCCTGGGGCCAACGTCCTGACTTTC.